The clone carrying this TCR beta chain was recorded at least ten times. Germline and junction disagree at one end, which may indicate a read error. 5'-RACE, quantitative and with molecular barcodes, yielded the TCR beta libraries. A single record per CDR3 protein comes from TCRdb applying MiXCR to the 5' RACE reads. The data contain 150,000 to 200,000 distinct CDR3 sequences, 11% of them singletons. This entry is derived from a study of CD8 T cells in ankylosing spondylitis. This CDR3 has 13 residues. The germline gives CDR1 MDHEN, CDR2 SYDVKM. The specimen sequenced was blood, either unsorted or a sorted T cell fraction (not recorded which). The clonotype comes from a male donor with ankylosing spondylitis or in good health (not recorded which). The chain employs TRBV28 and TRBJ2-7; D ambiguous. CDR3 protein: CASSLLSSYEQYF. The CDR3 bases are TGTGCCAGCAGCTTATTGTCCAGCTACGAGCAGTACTTC.